This T cell receptor beta chain was obtained from a study of blood T cells in healthy people across ages. Concerning this clonotype: The junction and the germline gene differ at one end; a read error may be behind it.

A sample-barcoded 5' primer and a J-beta primer mix were used in a second PCR of about 6 to 11 cycles. TCRdb re-analysed the 5' RACE reads in MiXCR, keeping a single row per CDR3 protein. This sample has hundreds of thousands of distinct CDR3 sequences, with approximately 31% found just once. The CDR3 runs to 15 residues. Germline V gene lookup returns CDR1 SGHTA and CDR2 FQGNSA. The TCR sequence derives from a woman at least 80 years old in good health. What was sequenced was blood. The chain employs TRBV7-2 and TRBJ2-2; the match to TRBD2 covers 13 bases. CDR3 nucleotides: TGTGCCAGCAGCTCGACTAGCGGGGGGACCGGGGAGCGGTTTTTT. Amino acid sequence: CASSSTSGGTGERFF.